This T cell receptor beta chain originates from a study of beta chain features in type 1 diabetes (dated by TCRdb to 2016 to 2019). With regard to the full study: No differences in mean age, gender distribution, total cell number or subset yield were found between patients and healthy donors. In the study, recently diagnosed type 1 diabetes patients and matched healthy donors were compared on the TCRB repertoires of their sorted circulating CD4+ T cell subsets. Naive and central memory subsets were obtained from all 28 donors, but regulatory and stem cell-like memory subsets were isolated from only 8 patients and roughly 8 healthy donors. A total of 85 million to 140 million sorted cells were examined across all samples, and a strong correlation was observed between cell number per subset and RNA yield.

The High Capacity cDNA Reverse Transcription Kit was used to reverse transcribe all of the isolated RNA, meaning that expressed TCRB transcripts were what got sequenced. Deep immunoSEQ sequencing was performed on naive, central memory and regulatory T cell samples, with an average of roughly 4 million total reads per sample. Sorted cells were lysed in RLT buffer and RNA was extracted with DNase-treated RNeasy Micro or Mini kits, depending on cell number. To prevent cross-contamination, every cell subset was processed on its own, while patient and healthy donor samples were processed together. The immunoSEQ multiplex PCR was used to amplify TCRB sequences from cDNA, generating 87-bp fragments that spanned the CDR3 region. Amplicons were sequenced on the Illumina HiSeq platform. The study's own analysis went as follows. PCR bias was corrected computationally using synthetic template baselines, and reads within Hamming distance 2 were collapsed, with unmergeable singletons discarded. By aligning reads against IMGT, V, D and J genes, CDR3 length, and insertions or deletions at six rearrangement sites were assigned. Within each subset, clonotype counts were normalized to sorted cell number, after which true diversity and Gini coefficients were computed with the tcR R package. The overlap coefficient, calculated on TCRB nucleotide sequences, was used to measure repertoire sharing. TCRdb provides this immuneACCESS table in a form limited to in-frame rearrangements. Some clones are lacking; in checked studies, under half of them reflect an unresolved V gene, and why the rest are absent is not known. V, J and clone size were drawn from that table, and D and trimming were deduced from the DNA. The sample table lists roughly 160,000 clones, about 9% of them with a count of one. In total, the top ten clones hold more than 0.5% of the sample.

A single peripheral blood draw of around 0.11 L on average was collected from each donor into heparinised tubes. Naive, central memory, regulatory and stem cell-like memory CD4+ T cells were sorted on a BD FACSAria II using a panel including CD45RO, CCR7, CD25, CD127, CD95 and CD27. Every sorted population had a purity above 95%. Right away, PBMCs were isolated by Lymphoprep density gradient centrifugation and were stained directly, with no culture step. To minimize batch effects, samples were stained and sorted in pairs, one healthy donor with one patient per experiment. For this clone: No antigen is known for it. Within one base of it there is no much larger clone, and no base qualities were kept.

At the junction V is shortened by 5 bases and J by 6 bases, with 11 bases in between. The CDR3 runs 13 amino acids, cysteine and phenylalanine included. Left in the record is the CDR3 DNA by itself, 39 bases read in frame from the first base. The germline V gene supplies CDR1 MNHNS and CDR2 SASEGT. General study outcomes and caveats: Type 1 diabetes patients showed a moderate but significant shortening of TCRB CDR3 length in all four CD4+ subsets. Naive, central memory and regulatory TCRB repertoires appeared more similar among patients than among healthy donors. Because the HLA sub-analyses included only small numbers of individuals, any influence of HLA type on TCRB rearrangement was left unresolved. Fewer insertions and more nucleotide deletions at VDJ recombination sites were observed in patients with type 1 diabetes, implying thymic rearrangement abnormalities. Sequencing cDNA rather than genomic DNA could over-represent highly expressing activated cells, although activation and CD3 levels did not differ between groups. Shorter templates might be favored by PCR, yet because patient and control samples were amplified and corrected together, any such skew would affect both groups equally.

This receptor was obtained from a woman younger than 30 with type 1 diabetes. The sequence joins TRBV6-1 to TRBJ1-5, with the D gene too uncertain to name. The source material was central memory CD4+ T cells from blood. The sequence in DNA is TGTGCCAGCAGTCCTGGGCTCCTTCAGCCCCAGCATTTT. It is translated as CASSPGLLQPQHF.